Below, one TCR beta chain is given with its context. Its antigen is undetermined. TCRdb itself ran the 5' RACE reads through MiXCR, one entry per CDR3 protein. This sample has some 350,000 distinct CDR3 sequences, with about 15% found just once. The germline CDR1 and CDR2 sequences are SNHLY and FYNNEI. The V gene lost 7 bases and the J gene lost 1 base, with 7 bases spanning the gap. CDR3 length: 12 amino acids. This entry is derived from a study of CD8 T cells in ankylosing spondylitis. General study points: CD8+ cells made up the disease-linked clones, which were relatively rare in peripheral blood. Ankylosing spondylitis blood appeared to carry a characteristic TCR beta motif of several highly homologous variants.

The rearrangement joins TRBV2 to TRBJ1-2; the D is unclear. This receptor was taken from a male donor with ankylosing spondylitis or in good health (not recorded which). Sequenced input: blood, either unsorted or a sorted T cell fraction (not recorded which). This chain's CDR3 is CASTDDNYGYTF. CDR3 DNA sequence: TGTGCCAGCACGGACGATAACTATGGCTACACCTTC. The full variable domain, rest sourced from reference TRBV2 and TRBJ1-2, is EPEVTQTPSHQVTQMGQEVILRCVPISNHLYFYWYRQILGQKVEFLVSFYNNEISEKSEIFDDQFSVERPDGSNFTLKIRSTKLEDSAMYFCASTDDNYGYTFGSGTRLTVV.